Each of the 16 T cell receptor beta chains below was sequenced from the same sample in a study of Ad26.COV2.S vaccination and SARS-CoV-2 variants. The table came from immunoSEQ multiplex PCR; TCRdb's copy has only in-frame clones and leaves some out. The data show 180,000 or so clones, approximately 88% seen once. Specimen: peripheral blood, collected after recovery from COVID-19. These receptors came from a human donor who had recovered from COVID-19.

This chain links TRBV7-9 with TRBJ2-5, with D possibly called TRBD1 or TRBD2 (5 bases each). This CDR3 has 15 residues. Between the trimmed V and J ends, which lost 0 bases and 4 bases, there was a span of 12 bases. Germline CDR1 SEHNR, CDR2 FQNEAQ (reference sequence). The CDR3 DNA sequence: TGTGCCAGCAGCTTAGCGGGACCAAGGGGAGAGACCCAGTACTTC. It is translated as CASSLAGPRGETQYF.

This clone was picked up one time. This sequence joins TRBV3-1 (or the pseudogene TRBV3-2) and TRBJ2-5; TRBD2 aligns across 9 bases. The CDR3 loop spans 14 amino acids. Germline V CDR1 and CDR2: LGHDT, YNNKEL (reference sequence). The V segment lost 3 bases and the J segment 5 bases; nucleotides outside the gene matches: 4. This chain's CDR3 is CASSQRGGPETQYF. The DNA of the CDR3 is TGTGCCAGCAGCCAGCGGGGGGGCCCGGAGACCCAGTACTTC.

This chain connects TRBV12-3 or TRBV12-4 to TRBJ1-5, with no clear D. Deletions cut 8 bases from V and 5 bases from J, with 10 bases between. CDR3 size: 12 residues. CDR3 amino acids: CASLLIDQPQHF. The CDR3 region has the DNA TGTGCCAGCCTCCTCATCGATCAGCCCCAGCATTTT.

This clone was detected a few times. The chain links TRBV30 to TRBJ2-6; possibly TRBD2 for D (5 bases). The CDR3 length is 13 residues. The V and J ends lost 6 bases and 4 bases respectively, with 10 bases between them. CDR1 and CDR2 from the germline V gene are GTSNPN and SVGIG (reference sequence). The CDR3: CACPRAGANVLTF. CDR3 in DNA: TGTGCCTGCCCGAGGGCGGGGGCCAACGTCCTGACTTTC. The full variable domain, its missing parts supplied by reference TRBV30 and TRBJ2-6, is SQTIHQWPATLVQPVGSPLSLECTVEGTSNPNLYWYRQAAGRGLQLLFYSVGIGQISSEVPQNLSASRPQDRQFILSSKKLLLSDSGFYLCACPRAGANVLTFGAGSRLTVL.

V is TRBV3-1 (or the pseudogene TRBV3-2) and J is TRBJ1-3, with unresolved D. The V gene lost 0 bases and the J gene lost 0 bases, with 6 bases spanning the gap. CDR3 size: 15 residues. Germline CDR1 and CDR2: LGHDT and YNNKEL (reference sequence). In nucleotides, the CDR3 is TGTGCCAGCAGCCAAGAGCTTCTCTCTGGAAACACCATATATTTT. Protein sequence: CASSQELLSGNTIYF.

This rearrangement joins TRBV27 to TRBJ1-2; tentative D call: TRBD1 (6 bases). This CDR3 contains 15 residues. V lost 5 bases to trimming and J lost 8 bases, with 21 bases between them. In germline, CDR1 is MNHEY, CDR2 SMNVEV (reference sequence). The CDR3 coding sequence is TGTGCCAGCAGTCTCCTACAGGGTCTGGAGGGGGGCTACACCTTC. Translating it yields CASSLLQGLEGGYTF.

V and J are TRBV6-5 and TRBJ1-1; D unclear. The V gene's germline CDR1 is MNHEY and CDR2 SVGAGI. CDR3 length: 13 residues. V dropped 5 bases and J dropped 5 bases, with 12 bases sitting between them. The CDR3 DNA reads as TGTGCCAGCAGTCGACGGGAATTAACTGAAGCTTTCTTT. Its translation is CASSRRELTEAFF.

The CDR3 region has the DNA TGTGCCAGCAGCCACGACCTCAGCGGGGGCGTCTCGGGGCAGTACTTC. It specifies CASSHDLSGGVSGQYF. J is TRBJ2-7 and V is TRBV6-2 or TRBV6-3, with TRBD2 matching 8 bases. Germline CDR1 reads MNHEY; CDR2 reads SVGEGT. Losses at the gene ends were 6 bases for V and 9 bases for J; bases not matched to a gene: 19. The CDR3 loop spans 16 amino acids.

The chain has TRBV5-6 and TRBJ2-5; 7 bases align to TRBD2. CDR3 length equals 14 residues. Per germline, CDR1 SGHDT and CDR2 YYEEEE. V dropped 5 bases and J dropped 4; count of bases not matched to a gene: 8. The CDR3 here is CASRRRRGTETQYF. As DNA, the CDR3 is TGTGCCAGCAGACGTCGGCGGGGGACAGAGACCCAGTACTTC.

The gene calls are TRBV6-5 and TRBJ2-1, with D uncertain. The germline CDR1 and CDR2 sequences are MNHEY and SVGAGI. This CDR3 has 13 residues. V was pared by 0 bases and J by 9 bases, with 9 bases between. The CDR3 nucleotides are TGTGCCAGCAGTTACTCGCGCTGGGGTGAGCAGTTCTTC. Its protein is CASSYSRWGEQFF.

In this sample, this clone turned up a few times. As DNA, the CDR3 is TGTGCCAGCAGTATCTTCCAGGGATTTAGGGCTTTCTTT. Amino acid sequence: CASSIFQGFRAFF. The genes are TRBV21-1 and TRBJ1-1; the D segment call TRBD1 is taken from the table without a DNA check. TRBV21-1 is tagged as a pseudogene. The CDR3 contains 13 residues.

The V gene is TRBV7-9, the J gene TRBJ1-3; D call uncertain. V shed 4 bases and J shed 0 bases, with 19 bases lying between them. The CDR3 totals 18 residues. Germline V gene sequence: CDR1 SEHNR, CDR2 FQNEAQ (reference sequence). The CDR3 DNA sequence: TGTGCCAGCAGCTCGTTCGACTTTGGCCTAAACTCTGGAAACACCATATATTTT. It translates to CASSSFDFGLNSGNTIYF.

This clone was observed a few times. One end of the junction fails to match germline, which may point to a read error. The genes are TRBV30 and TRBJ1-1; 7 nucleotides match TRBD1. This CDR3 is built from 10 residues. CDR1 and CDR2 from the germline V gene are GTSNPN and SVGIG (reference sequence). The CDR3 loop is CAWSTGKTLF. The CDR3 region has the DNA TGTGCCTGGTCGACAGGGAAGACTCTCTTT.

This clone was seen only a few times. This specimen includes other DNA sequences encoding the same CDR3. CDR3 coding DNA: TGCAGCGCAGTGGGTAGCTCCTACGAGCAGTACTTC. Translation: CSAVGSSYEQYF. The genes are TRBV29-1 and TRBJ2-7; D remains unclear. The germline V gene has CDR1 SQVTM and CDR2 ANQGSEA. CDR3 length equals 12 residues. Trimming removed 7 bases at V and 0 bases at J, with 10 bases between.

The rearrangement uses TRBV5-1 and TRBJ2-3; TRBD1 matches at 8 bases. Germline V gives CDR1 SGHRS, CDR2 YFSETQ. V dropped 4 bases and J dropped 2; count of bases not matched to a gene: 6. The CDR3 length is 15 residues. The CDR3 nucleotides are TGCGCCAGCAGCCAAAGGACAGGGTCCACAGATACGCAGTATTTT. Its translation: CASSQRTGSTDTQYF.

The chain combines TRBV15 with TRBJ2-2; D is perhaps TRBD2 (5 bases). Germline loops: CDR1 LNHNV, CDR2 YYDKDF (reference sequence). Trimming removed 1 base from V and 4 bases from J, with 10 bases in between. The CDR3 extends over 15 amino acids. CDR3 protein: CATSRAPDSTGELFF. DNA for the CDR3: TGTGCCACCAGCAGAGCTCCGGACTCCACCGGGGAGCTGTTTTTT.